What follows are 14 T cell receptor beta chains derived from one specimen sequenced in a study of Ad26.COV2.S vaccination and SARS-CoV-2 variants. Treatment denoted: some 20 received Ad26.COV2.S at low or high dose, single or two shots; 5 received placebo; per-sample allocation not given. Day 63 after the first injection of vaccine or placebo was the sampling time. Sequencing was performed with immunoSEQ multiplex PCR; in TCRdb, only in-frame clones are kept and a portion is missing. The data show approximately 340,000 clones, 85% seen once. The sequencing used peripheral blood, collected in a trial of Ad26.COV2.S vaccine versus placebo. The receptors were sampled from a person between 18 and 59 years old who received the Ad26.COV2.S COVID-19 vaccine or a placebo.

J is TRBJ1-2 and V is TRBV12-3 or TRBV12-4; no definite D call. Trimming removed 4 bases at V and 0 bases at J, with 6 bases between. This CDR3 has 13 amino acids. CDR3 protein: CASSSQPNYGYTF. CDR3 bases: TGTGCCAGCAGTTCGCAGCCTAACTATGGCTACACCTTC.

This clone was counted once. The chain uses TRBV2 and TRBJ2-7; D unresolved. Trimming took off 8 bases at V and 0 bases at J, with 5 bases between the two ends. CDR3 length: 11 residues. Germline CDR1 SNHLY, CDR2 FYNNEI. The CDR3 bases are TGTGCCAGCCGGACCTCCTACGAGCAGTACTTC. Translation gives CASRTSYEQYF.

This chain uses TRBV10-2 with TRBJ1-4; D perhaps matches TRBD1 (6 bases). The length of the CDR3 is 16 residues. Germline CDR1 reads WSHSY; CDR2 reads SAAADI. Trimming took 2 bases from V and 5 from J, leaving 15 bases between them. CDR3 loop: CASSEIDRPQNEKLFF. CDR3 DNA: TGCGCCAGCAGTGAGATCGACAGGCCTCAGAATGAAAAACTGTTTTTT.

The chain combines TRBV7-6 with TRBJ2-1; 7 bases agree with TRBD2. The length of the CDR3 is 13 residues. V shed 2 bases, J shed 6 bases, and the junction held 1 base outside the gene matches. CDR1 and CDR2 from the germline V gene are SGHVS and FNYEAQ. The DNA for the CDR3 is TGTGCCAGCAGCTTAAGGGAGGGCAATGAGCAGTTCTTC. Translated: CASSLREGNEQFF.

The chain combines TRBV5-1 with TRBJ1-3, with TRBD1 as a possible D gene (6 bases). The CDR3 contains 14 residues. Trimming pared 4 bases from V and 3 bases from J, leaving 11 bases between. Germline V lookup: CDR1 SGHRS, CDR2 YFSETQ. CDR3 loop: CASSQDSFGNTIYF. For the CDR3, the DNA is TGCGCCAGCAGCCAGGACAGTTTTGGAAACACCATATATTTT.

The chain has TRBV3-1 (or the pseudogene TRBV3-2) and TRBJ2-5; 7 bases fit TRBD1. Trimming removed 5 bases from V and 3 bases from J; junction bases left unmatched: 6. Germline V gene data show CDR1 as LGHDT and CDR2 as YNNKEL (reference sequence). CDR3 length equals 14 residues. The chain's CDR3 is CASSAWDREETQYF. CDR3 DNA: TGTGCCAGCAGCGCCTGGGACAGAGAAGAGACCCAGTACTTC.

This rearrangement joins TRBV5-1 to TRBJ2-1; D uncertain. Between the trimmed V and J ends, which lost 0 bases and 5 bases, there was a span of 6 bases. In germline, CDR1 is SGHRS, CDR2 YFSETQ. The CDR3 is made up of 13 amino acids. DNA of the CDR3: TGCGCCAGCAGCTTGGGTTTGAACAATGAGCAGTTCTTC. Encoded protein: CASSLGLNNEQFF.

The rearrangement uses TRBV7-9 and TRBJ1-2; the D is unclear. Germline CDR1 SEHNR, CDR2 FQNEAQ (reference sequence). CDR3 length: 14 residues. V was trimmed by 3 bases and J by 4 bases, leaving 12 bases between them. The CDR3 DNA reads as TGTGCCAGCAGCTTGACAACCGTTTTCTATGGCTACACCTTC. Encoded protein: CASSLTTVFYGYTF.

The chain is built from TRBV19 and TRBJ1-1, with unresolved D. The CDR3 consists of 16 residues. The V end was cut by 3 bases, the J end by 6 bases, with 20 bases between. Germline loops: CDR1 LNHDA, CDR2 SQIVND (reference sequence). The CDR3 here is CASSIQGLIPIAEAFF. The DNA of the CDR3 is TGTGCCAGTAGTATCCAAGGACTCATCCCAATCGCTGAAGCTTTCTTT.

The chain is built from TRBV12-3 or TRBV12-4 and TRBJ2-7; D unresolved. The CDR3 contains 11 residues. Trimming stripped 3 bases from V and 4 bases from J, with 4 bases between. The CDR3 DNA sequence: TGTGCCAGCAGTTTCGATTACGAGCAGTACTTC. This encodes CASSFDYEQYF.

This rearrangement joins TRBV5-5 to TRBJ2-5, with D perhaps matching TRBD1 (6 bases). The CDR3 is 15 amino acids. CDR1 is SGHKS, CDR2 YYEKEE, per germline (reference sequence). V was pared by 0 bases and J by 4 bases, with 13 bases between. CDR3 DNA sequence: TGTGCCAGCAGCTTGGTGGGACACCTGGGAGAGACCCAGTACTTC. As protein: CASSLVGHLGETQYF.

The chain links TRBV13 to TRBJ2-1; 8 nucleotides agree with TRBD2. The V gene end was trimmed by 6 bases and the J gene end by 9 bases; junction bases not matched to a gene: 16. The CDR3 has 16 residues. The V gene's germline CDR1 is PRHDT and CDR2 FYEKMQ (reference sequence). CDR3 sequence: CASRQNAIAGSSEQFF. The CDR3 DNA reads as TGTGCCAGCAGACAAAACGCGATAGCGGGGTCGAGTGAGCAGTTCTTC.

As DNA, the CDR3 is TGCGCCAGCAGCCAAGAGGGGATGGGATCCTACAATGAGCAGTTCTTC. Protein product: CASSQEGMGSYNEQFF. The chain recombines TRBV4-3 with TRBJ2-1; D not resolved. V lost 0 bases, J lost 1 base, and 10 bases lay in between. The length of the CDR3 is 16 residues. CDR1 is LGHNA and CDR2 is YSLEER in the germline V gene.

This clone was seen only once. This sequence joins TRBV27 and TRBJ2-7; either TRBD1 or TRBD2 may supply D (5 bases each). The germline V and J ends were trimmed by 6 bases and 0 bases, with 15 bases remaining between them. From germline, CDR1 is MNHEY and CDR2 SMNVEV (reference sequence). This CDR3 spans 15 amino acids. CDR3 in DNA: TGTGCCAGCAGACCCAGAGGGGCGGGCTCCTACGAGCAGTACTTC. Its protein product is CASRPRGAGSYEQYF.